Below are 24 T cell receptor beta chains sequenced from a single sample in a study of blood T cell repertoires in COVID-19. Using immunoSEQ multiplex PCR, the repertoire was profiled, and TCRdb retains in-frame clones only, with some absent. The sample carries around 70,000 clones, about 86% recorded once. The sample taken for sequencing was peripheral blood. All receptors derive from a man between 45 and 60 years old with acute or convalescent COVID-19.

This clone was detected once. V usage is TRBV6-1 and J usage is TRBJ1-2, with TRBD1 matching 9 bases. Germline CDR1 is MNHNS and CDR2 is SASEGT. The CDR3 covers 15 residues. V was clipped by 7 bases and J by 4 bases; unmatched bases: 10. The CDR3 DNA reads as TGTGCCAGCATCGTAGCGCCGGACAGGGGCTATGGCTACACCTTC. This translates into CASIVAPDRGYGYTF.

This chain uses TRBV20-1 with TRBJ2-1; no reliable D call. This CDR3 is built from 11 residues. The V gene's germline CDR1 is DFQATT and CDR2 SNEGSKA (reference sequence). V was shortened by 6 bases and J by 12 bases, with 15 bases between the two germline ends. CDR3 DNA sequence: TGCAGTGCGAGACCCACAGTGGTGCAGTTCTTC. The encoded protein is CSARPTVVQFF.

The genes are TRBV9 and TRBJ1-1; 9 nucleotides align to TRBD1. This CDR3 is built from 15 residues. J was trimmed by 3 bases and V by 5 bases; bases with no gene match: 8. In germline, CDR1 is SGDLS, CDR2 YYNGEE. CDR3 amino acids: CASSDSGTGHTEAFF. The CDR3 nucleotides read TGTGCCAGCAGTGATTCCGGGACAGGGCACACTGAAGCTTTCTTT.

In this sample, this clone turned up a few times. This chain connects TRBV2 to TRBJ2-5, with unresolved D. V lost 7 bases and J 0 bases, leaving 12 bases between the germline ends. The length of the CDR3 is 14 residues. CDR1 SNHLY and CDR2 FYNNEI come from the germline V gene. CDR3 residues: CASKAGAYQETQYF. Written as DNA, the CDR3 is TGTGCCAGCAAGGCAGGCGCATACCAAGAGACCCAGTACTTC.

As DNA, the CDR3 is TGTGCCAGCAGTTACTGGCTAGCGGGGTCCTACGAGCAGTACTTC. It codes for CASSYWLAGSYEQYF. The rearrangement links TRBV6-5 to TRBJ2-7, with 9 nucleotides matching TRBD2. The ends lost 1 base at V and 1 base at J; junction bases unmatched: 2. The CDR3 is 15 residues long. The germline gives CDR1 MNHEY, CDR2 SVGAGI.

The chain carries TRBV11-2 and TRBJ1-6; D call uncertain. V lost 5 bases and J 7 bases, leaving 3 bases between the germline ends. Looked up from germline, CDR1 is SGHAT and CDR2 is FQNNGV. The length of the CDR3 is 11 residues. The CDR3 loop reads CASSTNSPLHF. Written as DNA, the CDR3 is TGTGCCAGCAGCACAAATTCACCCCTCCACTTT.

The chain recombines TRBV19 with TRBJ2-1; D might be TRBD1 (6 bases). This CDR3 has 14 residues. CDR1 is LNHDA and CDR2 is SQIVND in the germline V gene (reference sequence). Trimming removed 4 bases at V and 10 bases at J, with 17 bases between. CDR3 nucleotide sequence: TGTGCCAGTAGTACGGTACAGGGAAGGGGAGAGCAGTTCTTC. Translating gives CASSTVQGRGEQFF.

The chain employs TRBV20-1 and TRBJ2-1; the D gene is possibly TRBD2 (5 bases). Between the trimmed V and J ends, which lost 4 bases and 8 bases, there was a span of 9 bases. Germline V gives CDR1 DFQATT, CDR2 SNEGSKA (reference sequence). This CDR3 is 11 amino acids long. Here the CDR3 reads CSATSGHEQFF. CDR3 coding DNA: TGCAGTGCTACGAGCGGCCATGAGCAGTTCTTC.

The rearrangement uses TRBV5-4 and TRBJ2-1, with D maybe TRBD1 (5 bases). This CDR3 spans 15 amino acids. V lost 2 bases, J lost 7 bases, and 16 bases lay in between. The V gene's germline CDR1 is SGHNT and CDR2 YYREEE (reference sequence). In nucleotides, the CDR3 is TGTGCCAGCAGCTTCGGTACGGCAGGGCGGAATGAGCAGTTCTTC. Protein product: CASSFGTAGRNEQFF.

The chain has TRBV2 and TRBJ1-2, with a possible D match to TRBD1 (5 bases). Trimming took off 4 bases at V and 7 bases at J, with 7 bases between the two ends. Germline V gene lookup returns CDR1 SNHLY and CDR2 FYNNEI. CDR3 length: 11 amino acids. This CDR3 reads CASSGQGGYTF. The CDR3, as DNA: TGTGCCAGCAGTGGGCAGGGTGGCTACACCTTC.

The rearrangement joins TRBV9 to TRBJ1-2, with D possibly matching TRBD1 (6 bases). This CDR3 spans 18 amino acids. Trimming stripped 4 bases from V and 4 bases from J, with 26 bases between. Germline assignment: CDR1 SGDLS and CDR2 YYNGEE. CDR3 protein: CASSSPVGGQPDSYGYTF. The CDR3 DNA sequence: TGTGCCAGCAGCTCCCCGGTGGGGGGGCAACCAGATTCCTATGGCTACACCTTC.

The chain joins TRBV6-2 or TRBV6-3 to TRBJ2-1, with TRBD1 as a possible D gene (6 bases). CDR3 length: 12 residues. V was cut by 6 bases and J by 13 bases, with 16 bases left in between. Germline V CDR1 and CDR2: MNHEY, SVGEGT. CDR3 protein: CASSEKGQLQFF. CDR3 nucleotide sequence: TGTGCCAGCAGCGAGAAGGGACAATTACAGTTCTTC.

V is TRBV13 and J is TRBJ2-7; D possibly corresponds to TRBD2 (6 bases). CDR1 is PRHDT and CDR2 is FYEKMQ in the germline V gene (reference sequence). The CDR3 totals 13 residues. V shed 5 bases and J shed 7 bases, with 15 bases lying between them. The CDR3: CASSPGVAREQYF. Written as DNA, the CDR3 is TGTGCCAGCAGCCCGGGGGTGGCTCGGGAGCAGTACTTC.

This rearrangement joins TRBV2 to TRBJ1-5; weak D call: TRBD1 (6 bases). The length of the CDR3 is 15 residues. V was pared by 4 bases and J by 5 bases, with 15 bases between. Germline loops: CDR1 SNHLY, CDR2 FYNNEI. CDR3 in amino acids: CASSVLGQTHQPQHF. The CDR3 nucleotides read TGTGCCAGCAGTGTTCTCGGACAGACCCATCAGCCCCAGCATTTT.

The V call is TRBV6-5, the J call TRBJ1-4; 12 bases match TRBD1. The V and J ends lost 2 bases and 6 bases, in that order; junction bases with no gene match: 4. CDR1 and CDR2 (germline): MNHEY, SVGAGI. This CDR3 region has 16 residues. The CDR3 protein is CASSYAGTGGYEKLFF. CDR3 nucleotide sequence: TGTGCCAGCAGTTACGCGGGGACAGGGGGCTATGAAAAACTGTTTTTT.

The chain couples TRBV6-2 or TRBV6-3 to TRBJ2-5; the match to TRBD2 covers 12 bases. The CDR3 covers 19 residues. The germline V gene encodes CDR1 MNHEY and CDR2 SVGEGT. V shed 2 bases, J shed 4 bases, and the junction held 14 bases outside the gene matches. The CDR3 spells CASSYVGLAGPLLAETQYF. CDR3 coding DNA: TGTGCCAGCAGTTACGTCGGACTAGCGGGACCCCTTCTGGCAGAGACCCAGTACTTC.

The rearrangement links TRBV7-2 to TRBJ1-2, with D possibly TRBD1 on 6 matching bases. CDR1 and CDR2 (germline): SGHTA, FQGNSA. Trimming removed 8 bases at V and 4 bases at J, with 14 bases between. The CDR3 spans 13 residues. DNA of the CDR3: TGTGCCAGCGGGGAGGGGGGGATCTATGGCTACACCTTC. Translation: CASGEGGIYGYTF.

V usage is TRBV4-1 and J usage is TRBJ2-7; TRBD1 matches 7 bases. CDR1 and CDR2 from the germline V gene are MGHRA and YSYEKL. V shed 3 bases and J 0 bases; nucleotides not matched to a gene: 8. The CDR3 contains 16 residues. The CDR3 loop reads CASSQRQGIPSYEQYF. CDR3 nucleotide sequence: TGCGCCAGCAGCCAGCGACAGGGAATTCCCTCCTACGAGCAGTACTTC.

The CDR3 protein is CASSEGGGETQYF. Here the CDR3 DNA reads TGTGCCAGCAGTGAAGGGGGGGGAGAGACCCAGTACTTC. This sequence joins TRBV6-1 and TRBJ2-5; TRBD2 matches at 7 bases. Germline V gene lookup returns CDR1 MNHNS and CDR2 SASEGT. V trimming: 1 base; J trimming: 4 bases; junction bases outside the gene matches: 0. The CDR3 extends over 13 amino acids.

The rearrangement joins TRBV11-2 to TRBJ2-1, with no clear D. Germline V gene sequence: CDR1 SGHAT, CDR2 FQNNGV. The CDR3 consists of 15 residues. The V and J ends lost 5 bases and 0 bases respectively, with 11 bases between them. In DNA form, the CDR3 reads TGTGCCAGCAGCCTCGACTCGAGCTCCTACAATGAGCAGTTCTTC. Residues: CASSLDSSSYNEQFF.

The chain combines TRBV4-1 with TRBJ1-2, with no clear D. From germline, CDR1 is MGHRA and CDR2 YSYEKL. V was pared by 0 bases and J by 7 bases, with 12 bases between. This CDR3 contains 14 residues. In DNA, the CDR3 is TGCGCCAGCAGCCAAGATCGCGGTTATCCTGGCTACACCTTC. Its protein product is CASSQDRGYPGYTF.

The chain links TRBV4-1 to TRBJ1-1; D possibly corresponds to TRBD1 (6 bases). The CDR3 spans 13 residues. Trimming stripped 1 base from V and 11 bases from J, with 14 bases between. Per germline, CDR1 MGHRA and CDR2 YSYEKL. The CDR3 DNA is TGCGCCAGCAGCCAAGGACAGGTTGTACGGGCTTTCTTT. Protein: CASSQGQVVRAFF.

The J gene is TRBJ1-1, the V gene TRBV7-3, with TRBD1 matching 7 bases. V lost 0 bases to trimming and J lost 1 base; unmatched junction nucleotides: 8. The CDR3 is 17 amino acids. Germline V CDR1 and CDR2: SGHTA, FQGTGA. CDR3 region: CASSLTPTRTGNTEAFF. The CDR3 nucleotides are TGTGCCAGCAGCTTAACCCCCACCCGGACAGGGAACACTGAAGCTTTCTTT.

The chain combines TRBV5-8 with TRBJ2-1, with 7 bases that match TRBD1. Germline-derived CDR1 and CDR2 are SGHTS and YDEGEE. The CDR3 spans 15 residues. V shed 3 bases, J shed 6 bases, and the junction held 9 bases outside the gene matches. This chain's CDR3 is CASSSPPTGPNEQFF. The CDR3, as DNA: TGTGCCAGCAGCTCCCCCCCGACAGGGCCCAATGAGCAGTTCTTC.